The source of this TCR beta chain is a study of T cells after posttransplantation cyclophosphamide. Study results and caveats: Recipient CMV seropositivity and CMV reactivation strongly tracked TRB clonality. Donor CD8+ memory clones often dominated recipient blood repertoires at later times. Blood and skin or GI T cell repertoires showed limited TRB overlap.

Sequencing was performed with immunoSEQ multiplex PCR; in TCRdb, only in-frame clones are kept and a portion is missing. Altogether some 40,000 clones were found in the sample, and no singletons occur. V was cut by 5 bases and J by 10 bases, with 15 bases left in between. The germline V gene has CDR1 MNHEY and CDR2 SMNVEV (reference sequence). This CDR3 is 14 amino acids long. This clone occurred a few times. No antigen is known for it. The source material was PBMCs. The chain recombines TRBV27 with TRBJ1-6; D is unclear. This sequence was found in a man in his fifties or sixties in good health, CMV-negative, and a related stem cell transplant donor. CDR3 nucleotide sequence: TGTGCCAGCAGTCATACACCCCTGGCCTCACCCCTCCACTTT. As protein: CASSHTPLASPLHF.